This T cell receptor (beta chain) originates from a study of beta chain features in type 1 diabetes. As every portion of the isolated RNA was reverse transcribed, the sequencing read expressed TCRB transcripts. The repertoire was sequenced with immunoSEQ multiplex PCR; TCRdb's copy has only in-frame clones and lacks some. In the table there are fewer than 450,000 clones, approximately 13% of which are singletons. This clone turned up a few times. Its matching antigen is unknown. Study findings and constraints: Among all four CD4+ subsets, Type 1 diabetes patients had TCRB CDR3s that were moderately but significantly shorter. VDJ junctions from patients with type 1 diabetes contained fewer insertions and more deletions.

After removal of 0 bases from V and 5 bases from J, the junction contained 9 bases not matched to a gene. CDR3 length equals 18 residues. The germline CDR1 and CDR2 sequences are MGHRA and YSYEKL. Sequencing used naive CD4+ T cells from blood. The sequence derives from a young woman with type 1 diabetes. The J gene is TRBJ2-3, the V gene TRBV4-1; TRBD2 aligns across 12 bases. The chain's CDR3 is CASSQDTSGRYYGDTQYF. CDR3 bases: TGCGCCAGCAGCCAAGATACTAGCGGGAGGTATTATGGAGATACGCAGTATTTT.